The 27 T cell receptor beta chains presented below share a single source sample, sequenced in a study of T cells in Graves' hyperthyroidism and ophthalmopathy (dated by TCRdb to about 2019). To prepare the library, multiplex PCR was applied. The sequencer was an Illumina HiSeq 2000. The TCR beta CDR3 regions were amplified from the RNA transcripts. A first-round RT-PCR of the TCR CDR3 used the HTBI primer set with the Qiagen OneStep RT-PCR kit. The public reads were quality trimmed at Q25 with fastp and then assembled into clones with MiXCR by TCRdb, keeping productive beta chains. Rows are unified per CDR3 protein, each entry keeping the most common DNA and genes. This sample holds under 550,000 distinct CDR3 sequences; approximately 13% were observed only once. Jointly, the top ten make up 5.3% of the sample. Sequenced material: blood. The receptor set was obtained from a woman in her late teens or twenties with Graves' hyperthyroidism.

This clonotype has a count of ten or more. The chain joins TRBV28 to TRBJ1-2; D unclear. Germline V gives CDR1 MDHEN, CDR2 SYDVKM. This CDR3 region has 13 residues. Trimming took 6 bases from V and 4 from J, leaving 12 bases between them. The DNA of the CDR3 is TGTGCCAGCAGGACAACCAACGCCTATGGCTACACCTTC. It encodes CASRTTNAYGYTF.

This clonotype was detected many times. CDR3 in amino acids: CASSGELAAYSTDTQYF. DNA for the CDR3: TGTGCCAGCAGCGGGGAACTAGCGGCCTATAGCACAGATACGCAGTATTTT. The J gene is TRBJ2-3, the V gene TRBV7-2; 8 bases are shared with TRBD2. J lost 0 bases, V lost 5 bases, and 10 bases had no gene match. The CDR3 consists of 17 residues. The germline V gene encodes CDR1 SGHTA and CDR2 FQGNSA.

The chain links TRBV3-1 to TRBJ2-3; D assignment may be TRBD1 or TRBD2 (5 bases each). The CDR3 has 13 residues. Looked up from germline, CDR1 is LGHDT and CDR2 is YNNKEL (reference sequence). V was trimmed by 3 bases and J by 11 bases, leaving 15 bases between them. In DNA form, the CDR3 reads TGTGCCAGCAGCCAGGGACCCACATGGGAGCAGTATTTT. Its protein product is CASSQGPTWEQYF.

This clonotype was detected many times. This chain joins TRBV11-2 and TRBJ2-3; D is perhaps TRBD2 (6 bases). The CDR3 totals 17 residues. Germline CDR1 is SGHAT and CDR2 is FQNNGV. V gave up 5 bases and J gave up 4 bases, with 22 bases separating them. CDR3 nucleotide sequence: TGTGCCAGCAGCCCAAGGTCGACTAGTCTTTTCGCAGATACGCAGTATTTT. Residues: CASSPRSTSLFADTQYF. Looking up the rest from reference TRBV11-2 and TRBJ2-3 gives the full variable domain: EAGVAQSPRYKIIEKRQSVAFWCNPISGHATLYWYQQILGQGPKLLIQFQNNGVVDDSQLPKDRFSAERLKGVDSTLKIQPAKLEDSAVYLCASSPRSTSLFADTQYFGPGTRLTVL.

Many counts were recorded for this clonotype. The chain couples TRBV20-1 to TRBJ2-7; maybe TRBD1 (5 bases). The CDR3 consists of 11 residues. V was shortened by 5 bases and J by 3 bases, with 8 bases between the two germline ends. CDR1 DFQATT and CDR2 SNEGSKA come from the germline V gene (reference sequence). Here the CDR3 DNA reads TGCAGTGCTGGACACCGCTACGAGCAGTACTTC. This codes for CSAGHRYEQYF.

This clonotype was picked up many times. In DNA, the CDR3 is TGTGCCAGCAGCCAAGGGGACACTGAAGCTTTCTTT. Its translation: CASSQGDTEAFF. The chain recombines TRBV3-1 with TRBJ1-1; D is unresolved. V was cut by 1 base and J by 3 bases, with 3 bases left in between. The germline gives CDR1 LGHDT, CDR2 YNNKEL (reference sequence). There are 12 residues in the CDR3.

The rearrangement joins TRBV24-1 to TRBJ2-3; 13 bases match TRBD2. In germline, CDR1 is KGHDR, CDR2 SFDVKD. Trimming cost V 3 bases and J 0 bases; bases outside gene matches: 5. This CDR3 has 18 residues. Here the CDR3 reads CATSDRGLAGPSTDTQYF. CDR3 bases: TGTGCCACCAGTGATAGGGGACTAGCGGGACCTAGCACAGATACGCAGTATTTT.

This clonotype showed up just a few times. V and J are TRBV28 and TRBJ2-2; unclear D gene. The CDR3 totals 15 residues. Per the germline V gene, CDR1 is MDHEN and CDR2 is SYDVKM. V lost 3 bases and J 0 bases, leaving 8 bases between the germline ends. CDR3 bases: TGTGCCAGCAGTTTCGGACGGACGAACACCGGGGAGCTGTTTTTT. Its translation: CASSFGRTNTGELFF.

The chain links TRBV7-2 to TRBJ2-7; D not certain. Looked up from germline, CDR1 is SGHTA and CDR2 is FQGNSA. V was pared by 4 bases and J by 5 bases, with 18 bases between. This CDR3 comprises 15 residues. CDR3 protein: CASSSPGKGSHEQYF. The CDR3 DNA sequence: TGTGCCAGCAGCTCCCCCGGAAAAGGGTCACACGAGCAGTACTTC.

This clonotype was detected many times. The V call is TRBV27, the J call TRBJ2-1; D unclear. The CDR3 extends over 14 amino acids. Trimming left V 3 bases short and J 6 bases short, with 12 bases between. Germline CDR1 MNHEY, CDR2 SMNVEV (reference sequence). CDR3 nucleotides: TGTGCCAGCAGTTTGAAAACGTCTTCCAATGAGCAGTTCTTC. Amino acid sequence: CASSLKTSSNEQFF.

This clonotype has at least ten counts. V and J are TRBV3-1 and TRBJ1-1; D not resolved. This CDR3 comprises 11 residues. From germline, CDR1 is LGHDT and CDR2 YNNKEL (reference sequence). Trimming stripped 5 bases from V and 11 bases from J, with 12 bases between. The CDR3: CASSSGYNAFF. CDR3 sequence (DNA): TGTGCCAGCAGCTCGGGGTACAACGCTTTCTTT.

This clonotype has only a few counts. One end of the junction does not line up with germline, which may come from a read error. The V gene is TRBV7-9, the J gene TRBJ2-5; 7 positions match TRBD2. The CDR3 is 15 residues long. The germline V gene has CDR1 SEHNR and CDR2 FQNEAQ (reference sequence). The CDR3 loop is CASSLAETYQETQYF. CDR3 sequence (DNA): TGTGCCAGCAGCCTAGCGGAGACCTACCAAGAGACCCAGTACTTC.

The rearrangement links TRBV6-1 to TRBJ2-1, with TRBD2 matching over 11 bases. The V gene's germline CDR1 is MNHNS and CDR2 SASEGT. The ends lost 1 base at V and 16 bases at J; junction bases unmatched: 12. The CDR3 totals 15 residues. CDR3 loop: CASSEDFGGLAAKFF. CDR3 in DNA: TGTGCCAGCAGTGAAGATTTCGGGGGACTAGCGGCGAAATTCTTC.

This clonotype has at least ten counts. The chain recombines TRBV6-2 or TRBV6-3 with TRBJ1-2; a possible D gene is TRBD1 (5 bases). The CDR3 sequence is 15 residues long. Trimming took off 0 bases at V and 6 bases at J, with 14 bases between the two ends. The germline CDR1 and CDR2 sequences are MNHEY and SVGEGT. As DNA, the CDR3 is TGTGCCAGCAGTTACTCGACGCAGGGTACCGATGGCTACACCTTC. It codes for CASSYSTQGTDGYTF.

This clonotype was observed at least ten times. The chain is built from TRBV19 and TRBJ2-3; no definite D call. V was pared by 9 bases and J by 0 bases, with 7 bases between. Germline CDR1 reads LNHDA; CDR2 reads SQIVND (reference sequence). The CDR3 contains 12 residues. The CDR3 is CASSRSTDTQYF. The CDR3 bases are TGTGCCAGCTCACGTAGCACAGATACGCAGTATTTT.

This clonotype came up a few times. The chain has TRBV15 and TRBJ2-4; D is undetermined. This CDR3 region has 13 residues. Trimming removed 2 bases from V and 0 bases from J, with 2 bases in between. Germline-derived CDR1 and CDR2 are LNHNV and YYDKDF (reference sequence). CDR3 sequence: CATSRPAKNIQYF. CDR3 nucleotides: TGTGCCACCAGCAGACCAGCCAAAAACATTCAGTACTTC.

In the case of this clonotype: A read error may explain this, as a much larger clone is one base away. The chain is built from TRBV2 and TRBJ1-5, with 8 bases matching TRBD1. The CDR3 has 15 amino acids. From germline, CDR1 is SNHLY and CDR2 FYNNEI. V dropped 6 bases and J dropped 5; count of bases not matched to a gene: 9. In DNA form, the CDR3 reads TGTGCCAGCAGAGAGGACAGGGAGTCCCATCAGCCCCAGCATTTT. It yields the protein CASREDRESHQPQHF.

This clonotype appeared many times. The gene calls are TRBV2 and TRBJ1-2, with TRBD1 matching 7 bases. V lost 3 bases to trimming and J lost 4 bases; unmatched junction nucleotides: 5. Per germline, CDR1 SNHLY and CDR2 FYNNEI. The CDR3 has 14 amino acids. The CDR3 reads CASSERGQSYGYTF. The CDR3 DNA sequence: TGTGCCAGCAGTGAGAGGGGACAGTCCTATGGCTACACCTTC.

This clonotype was recorded at least ten times. The V call is TRBV6-1, the J call TRBJ2-1, with 8 bases matching TRBD2. CDR3 length: 17 amino acids. The V and J ends lost 1 base and 2 bases, in that order; junction bases with no gene match: 7. Germline CDR1 reads MNHNS; CDR2 reads SASEGT. The CDR3 sequence is CASSEGRGRPTYNEQFF. The CDR3 DNA is TGTGCCAGCAGTGAAGGGCGCGGGAGGCCCACCTACAATGAGCAGTTCTTC.

This clonotype was observed at least ten times. The V call is TRBV5-6, the J call TRBJ1-1; 7 bases match TRBD1. Germline V lookup: CDR1 SGHDT, CDR2 YYEEEE. This CDR3 contains 16 residues. V shed 4 bases, J shed 5 bases, and the junction held 14 bases outside the gene matches. CDR3 amino acids: CASSLETGRFKTEAFF. CDR3 DNA: TGTGCCAGCAGCCTGGAGACAGGGAGGTTTAAGACTGAAGCTTTCTTT.

As concerns this clonotype: This may arise from a read error, as a much more abundant clone is one base away. V is TRBV12-5 and J is TRBJ2-1; the D gene is possibly TRBD2 (5 bases). TRBJ2-7 matches the DNA end more closely, so the J call is doubtful. Germline loops: CDR1 LGHNT, CDR2 FRNRAP. This CDR3 contains 14 residues. For the CDR3, the DNA is TGTGCTAGTGGCCTAGCCGGCTCCTACAATGAGCAGTACTTC. This sequence encodes CASGLAGSYNEQYF.

Ten or more counts support this clonotype. V usage is TRBV15 and J usage is TRBJ1-1; a weak D match, TRBD1 (6 bases). CDR1 LNHNV and CDR2 YYDKDF come from the germline V gene (reference sequence). Trimming cost V 0 bases and J 11 bases, with 13 bases left between them. This CDR3 comprises 13 residues. Written as DNA, the CDR3 is TGTGCCACCAGCAGAGATCCGAGGACAGAGGCTTTCTTT. Translation: CATSRDPRTEAFF.

This clonotype was observed at least ten times. The rearrangement links TRBV7-6 to TRBJ2-7, with D perhaps TRBD1 (7 bases). The CDR3 contains 14 residues. V lost 4 bases and J 6 bases, leaving 16 bases between the germline ends. Germline CDR1 is SGHVS and CDR2 is FNYEAQ. CDR3 region: CASSYDRASAEQYF. CDR3 nucleotide sequence: TGTGCCAGCAGCTACGACAGGGCTAGCGCCGAGCAGTACTTC.

The table lists this clonotype with a few counts. The chain combines TRBV7-3 with TRBJ2-5, with TRBD2 matching over 8 bases. This CDR3 is 18 amino acids long. Germline V gene sequence: CDR1 SGHTA, CDR2 FQGTGA. V was pared by 5 bases and J by 2 bases, with 16 bases of the junction left unmatched. DNA for the CDR3: TGTGCCAGCAGCAGCCCTAGCGGGCAAGCTATAATTCAAGAGACCCAGTACTTC. Protein product: CASSSPSGQAIIQETQYF.

This clonotype was seen more than once but under ten times. The chain links TRBV2 to TRBJ2-5, with 11 nucleotides matching TRBD2. Germline loops: CDR1 SNHLY, CDR2 FYNNEI. Germline trimming cut 2 bases from V and 5 bases from J; bases unmatched to any gene: 4. The CDR3 contains 15 residues. The CDR3 loop reads CASSESLAGVETQYF. In DNA form, the CDR3 reads TGTGCCAGCAGTGAATCACTAGCGGGAGTGGAGACCCAGTACTTC.

This clonotype has at least ten counts. This chain links TRBV3-1 with TRBJ1-2, with unresolved D. This CDR3 has 14 residues. Germline-derived CDR1 and CDR2 are LGHDT and YNNKEL (reference sequence). V was trimmed by 0 bases and J by 6 bases, leaving 11 bases between them. In nucleotides, the CDR3 is TGTGCCAGCAGCCAAGATACGCGTTCTGATGGCTACACCTTC. Translating it yields CASSQDTRSDGYTF.

Details on this clonotype: A much larger clone lies a single base off, so this may be a read error. This chain uses TRBV3-1 with TRBJ1-3; D call uncertain. The CDR3 runs to 15 residues. CDR1 is LGHDT and CDR2 is YNNKEL in the germline V gene (reference sequence). Trimming stripped 2 bases from V and 2 bases from J, with 10 bases between. The CDR3 protein is CASSQQRLTGNTIYF. DNA of the CDR3: TGTGCCAGCAGCCAACAGCGGCTTACTGGAAACACCATATATTTT.